The subject of this entry is one T cell receptor beta chain. What it binds is unknown. The CDR3 runs to 21 residues. V was cut by 4 bases and J by 2 bases, with 27 bases left in between. The germline V gene has CDR1 LGHNT and CDR2 FRNRAP. MiXCR was run by TCRdb on the 5' RACE reads, yielding one entry per CDR3 protein. The sample yields 180,000 or so distinct CDR3 sequences, 11% seen once. The data are from a study of T-cell memory formation after mild COVID-19. Whole-study context: Across donors, TCR clusters were largely donor specific.

Study-wide results and caveats: Mainly in CM and EM were contracting CD4+ clones; CD8+ were in EMRA. In pre-infection memory, a portion of responding clones appeared, which suggested that cross-reactive memory joined.

This sequence was found in a man between 18 and 35 years old who had mild COVID-19 (a few samples of this study predate the infection). Cell type and time point are not known. J is TRBJ2-6 and V is TRBV12-5, with TRBD1 as a possible D gene (6 bases). The source material was PBMCs or a T cell subset sorted from them (not recorded which). CDR3 DNA sequence: TGTGCTAGTGGTTGGGCCTGGAGCAGGGGTATTAGTCAACCTGGGGCCAACGTCCTGACTTTC. This translates into CASGWAWSRGISQPGANVLTF.